A selection of T cell receptor beta chains follows, all from one sample in a study of shared clonotypes between healthy human individuals. This table comes from immunoSEQ multiplex PCR, and its TCRdb copy is limited to in-frame clones, with some not included. This sample carries over 800,000 clones, approximately 92% of them seen once, and the ten largest clones take 24%. Material for sequencing was naive CD8+ T cells sorted from blood. The source of these receptors is a man aged 25-45 years in good health. CDR3s include the opening cysteine and the closing phenylalanine or tryptophan. The D gene is left open where the match is weak. Expanded clones are given a class, and other clones once, few, many or no size at all.

TRBV27,TRBD2,TRBJ2-1,.,CASSFSGNIDEQFF,TGTGCCAGCAGTTTCAGCGGGAATATCGATGAGCAGTTCTTC
TRBV12-5,TRBD2,TRBJ2-3,.,CASGFWGRAPDTQYF,TGTGCTAGTGGTTTTTGGGGGAGGGCCCCAGATACGCAGTATTTT
TRBV28,.,TRBJ2-7,.,CATSTGAFYEQYF,TGTGCCACCTCGACAGGTGCGTTCTACGAGCAGTACTTC
TRBV28,TRBD2,TRBJ2-7,.,CASSTSVGLEGEQYF,TGTGCCAGCAGTACTAGCGTAGGGTTGGAAGGCGAGCAGTACTTC
TRBV7-6,TRBD2,TRBJ2-1,.,CASSTPGLAAEQFF,TGTGCCAGCAGCACTCCGGGACTAGCGGCCGAGCAGTTCTTC
TRBV5-1,TRBD1,TRBJ2-1,.,CASSLQQGLPLGDEQFF,TGCGCCAGCAGCTTGCAACAGGGGTTACCTCTAGGCGATGAGCAGTTCTTC
TRBV7-9,.,TRBJ1-2,once,CASSLYGYTF,TGTGCCAGCAGCTTATATGGCTACACCTTC
TRBV6-5,.,TRBJ2-3,.,CASSGAGEQYF,TGTGCCAGCAGTGGGGCAGGGGAGCAGTATTTT
TRBV10-3,.,TRBJ1-2,.,CAILGEGEGYTF,TGTGCCATCCTAGGGGAGGGTGAAGGCTACACCTTC
TRBV19,.,TRBJ2-7,.,CASSNLGAYEQYF,TGTGCCAGTAGTAATCTGGGGGCCTACGAGCAGTACTTC
TRBV14,.,TRBJ2-2,.,CASSQDQGGTNTGELFF,TGTGCCAGCAGCCAAGACCAAGGCGGGACGAACACCGGGGAGCTGTTTTTT
TRBV7-3,TRBD1,TRBJ2-1,.,CASSLGTDYNEQFF,TGTGCCAGCAGCTTGGGGACAGACTACAATGAGCAGTTCTTC
TRBV15,.,TRBJ2-7,.,CATSRESGSYEQYF,TGTGCCACCAGCAGAGAGTCAGGAAGTTACGAGCAGTACTTC
TRBV10-3,.,TRBJ2-7,.,CAISGTDYEQYF,TGTGCCATCAGTGGAACAGATTACGAGCAGTACTTC
TRBV7-9,.,TRBJ2-1,.,CASSLYRASGNNEQFF,TGTGCCAGCAGCTTATACAGGGCTAGCGGAAACAATGAGCAGTTCTTC
TRBV10-1,TRBD1,TRBJ2-3,.,CASSEPGQGSDTQYF,TGCGCCAGCAGTGAGCCGGGACAGGGCTCAGATACGCAGTATTTT
TRBV4-1,TRBD1,TRBJ2-3,.,CASSQEGTGGADTQYF,TGCGCCAGCAGCCAAGAAGGGACAGGAGGCGCAGATACGCAGTATTTT
TRBV29-1,.,TRBJ2-7,.,CSVEGVHEQYF,TGCAGCGTTGAGGGAGTCCACGAGCAGTACTTC
TRBV7-2,TRBD1,TRBJ2-5,.,CASSLIDRARETQYF,TGTGCCAGCAGCTTAATCGACAGGGCGAGAGAGACCCAGTACTTC
TRBV28,.,TRBJ1-3,.,CASHSLLGNTIYF,TGTGCCAGCCATTCCCTCCTTGGAAACACCATATATTTT
TRBV12-2,.,TRBJ2-1,.,CASRLGPGLANNEQFF,TGTGCAAGTCGCTTAGGGCCGGGACTAGCGAACAATGAGCAGTTCTTC
TRBV5-1,TRBD1,TRBJ2-7,.,CASSLGGQGTSSYEQYF,TGCGCCAGCAGCTTGGGAGGACAGGGGACGAGCTCCTACGAGCAGTACTTC
TRBV2,.,TRBJ2-7,once,CASSEATGTPYEQYF,TGTGCCAGCAGTGAAGCGACAGGTACGCCCTACGAGCAGTACTTC
TRBV5-4,TRBD1,TRBJ2-1,.,CASSFTGQDGWGNEQFF,TGTGCCAGCAGCTTTACGGGACAGGACGGGTGGGGCAATGAGCAGTTCTTC
TRBV7-9,.,TRBJ2-2,.,CASRQLEYTGELFF,TGTGCCAGCAGACAACTAGAGTACACCGGGGAGCTGTTTTTT
TRBV6-5,.,TRBJ2-6,.,CASSGGATGANVLTF,TGTGCCAGCTCCGGTGGGGCAACTGGGGCCAACGTCCTGACTTTC
TRBV10-1,.,TRBJ2-1,.,CASSGTGNYNEQFF,TGCGCCAGCAGTGGCACAGGGAACTACAATGAGCAGTTCTTC
TRBV7-9,TRBD2,TRBJ2-3,.,CASTPGTRDTDTQYF,TGTGCCAGCACACCCGGGACTAGAGACACAGATACGCAGTATTTT
TRBV19,TRBD2,TRBJ2-1,.,CASSILREVGNEQFF,TGTGCCAGTAGTATATTGCGGGAGGTTGGCAATGAGCAGTTCTTC
TRBV7-6,.,TRBJ2-1,once,CASSPIRLGQFF,TGTGCCAGCAGCCCCATACGTCTTGGACAGTTCTTC
TRBV7-6,.,TRBJ2-3,.,CASSSTRAREDTQYF,TGTGCCAGCAGTTCCACCAGGGCTAGGGAGGATACGCAGTATTTT
TRBV2,TRBD2,TRBJ2-5,.,CASSDWLAGESIETQYF,TGTGCCAGCAGTGATTGGCTAGCGGGAGAATCGATAGAGACCCAGTACTTC
TRBV4-1,TRBD2,TRBJ2-7,once,CASSQARGGPSLSYEQYF,TGCGCCAGCAGCCAAGCGCGCGGGGGGCCCTCTCTTTCCTACGAGCAGTACTTC
TRBV4-3,.,TRBJ2-6,.,CASSQHTGGSGANVLTF,TGCGCCAGCAGCCAACACACCGGTGGATCTGGGGCCAACGTCCTGACTTTC
TRBV5-1,TRBD1,TRBJ2-5,once,CASSYRGEETQYF,TGCGCCAGCAGCTACAGGGGGGAAGAGACCCAGTACTTC
TRBV7-9,.,TRBJ1-2,.,CASSGANYGYTF,TGTGCCAGCAGCGGAGCTAACTATGGCTACACCTTC
TRBV10-1,.,TRBJ2-3,.,CASSLTADTQYF,TGCGCCAGCAGTTTGACAGCAGATACGCAGTATTTT
TRBV6-5,.,TRBJ1-4,.,CASSWSRATNEKLFF,TGTGCCAGCAGTTGGTCGCGGGCAACTAATGAAAAACTGTTTTTT
TRBV10-1,.,TRBJ2-5,.,CASSKQEGAEYQETQYF,TGCGCCAGCAGTAAACAAGAGGGAGCGGAGTACCAAGAGACCCAGTACTTC
TRBV5-5,TRBD1,TRBJ2-7,.,CASSSTGAYEQYF,TGTGCCAGCAGCTCGACAGGGGCCTACGAGCAGTACTTC
TRBV28,TRBD1,TRBJ2-7,.,CASSLLGQDPEQYF,TGTGCCAGCAGTTTACTGGGACAGGATCCCGAGCAGTACTTC
TRBV10-2,TRBD2,TRBJ2-7,.,CASRGTSGTYEQYF,TGCGCCAGCCGGGGGACTAGCGGGACCTACGAGCAGTACTTC
TRBV11-2,.,TRBJ1-4,once,CASSLFTGGYNEKLFF,TGTGCCAGCAGCTTGTTCACGGGGGGTTATAATGAAAAACTGTTTTTT
TRBV27,.,TRBJ2-7,.,CASSLSVGGSYEQYF,TGTGCCAGCAGTTTATCGGTGGGGGGTTCCTACGAGCAGTACTTC
TRBV9,TRBD2,TRBJ2-1,.,CASSVASGSGDEQFF,TGTGCCAGCAGCGTAGCGAGCGGGAGCGGGGATGAGCAGTTCTTC
TRBV11-2,.,TRBJ2-7,once,CASSRDGYEQYF,TGTGCCAGCAGCAGAGACGGTTACGAGCAGTACTTC
TRBV2,.,TRBJ2-3,.,CAGLQRNSDTQYF,TGTGCCGGTCTGCAGCGGAACTCAGATACGCAGTATTTT
TRBV29-1,TRBD1,TRBJ1-1,.,CSVDGQGMNTEAFF,TGCAGCGTTGATGGACAGGGGATGAACACTGAAGCTTTCTTT
TRBV20-1,.,TRBJ2-7,.,CSAREIYEQYF,TGCAGTGCTAGAGAAATCTACGAGCAGTACTTC
TRBV2,.,TRBJ2-3,.,CASSEPHLRADTQYF,TGTGCCAGCAGTGAACCACATCTTCGGGCAGATACGCAGTATTTT